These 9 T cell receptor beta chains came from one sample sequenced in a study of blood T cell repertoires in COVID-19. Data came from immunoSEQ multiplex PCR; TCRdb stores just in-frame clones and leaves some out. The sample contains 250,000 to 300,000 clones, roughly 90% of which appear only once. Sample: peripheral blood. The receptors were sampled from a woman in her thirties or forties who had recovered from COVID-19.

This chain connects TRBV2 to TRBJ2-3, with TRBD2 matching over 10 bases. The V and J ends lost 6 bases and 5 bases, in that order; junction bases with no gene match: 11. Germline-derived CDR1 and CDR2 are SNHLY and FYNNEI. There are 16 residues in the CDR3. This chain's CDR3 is CASSAHLAGEVDTQYF. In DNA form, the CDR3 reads TGTGCCAGCAGCGCACATCTAGCGGGAGAGGTAGATACGCAGTATTTT.

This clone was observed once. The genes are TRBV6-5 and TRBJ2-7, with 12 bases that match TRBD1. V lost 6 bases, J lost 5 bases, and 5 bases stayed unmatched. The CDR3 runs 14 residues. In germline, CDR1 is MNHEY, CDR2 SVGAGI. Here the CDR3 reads CASRPGTGGNEQYF. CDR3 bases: TGTGCCAGCAGACCCGGGACAGGGGGCAACGAGCAGTACTTC.

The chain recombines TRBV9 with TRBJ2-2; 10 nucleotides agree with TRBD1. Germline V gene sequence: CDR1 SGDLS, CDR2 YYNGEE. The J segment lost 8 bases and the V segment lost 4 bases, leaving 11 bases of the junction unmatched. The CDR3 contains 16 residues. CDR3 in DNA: TGTGCCAGCAGCCCCCCCCGGGACAGGGGAACAGGGGAGCTGTTTTTT. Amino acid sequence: CASSPPRDRGTGELFF.

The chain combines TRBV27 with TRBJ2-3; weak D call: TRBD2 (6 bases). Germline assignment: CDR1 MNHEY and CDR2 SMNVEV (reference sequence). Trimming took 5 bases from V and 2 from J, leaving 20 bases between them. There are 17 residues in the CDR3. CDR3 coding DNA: TGTGCCAGCAGTCCACTGAGGAGGGCGGGACCCACAGATACGCAGTATTTT. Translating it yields CASSPLRRAGPTDTQYF.

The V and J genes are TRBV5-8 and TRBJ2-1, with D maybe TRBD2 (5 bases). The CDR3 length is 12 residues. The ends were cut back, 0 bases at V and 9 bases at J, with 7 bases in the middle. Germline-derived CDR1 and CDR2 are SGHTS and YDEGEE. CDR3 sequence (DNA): TGTGCCAGCAGCTTGGTTAGCGTTGAGCAGTTCTTC. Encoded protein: CASSLVSVEQFF. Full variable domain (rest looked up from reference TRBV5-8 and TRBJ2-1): EAGVTQSPTHLIKTRGQQATLRCSPISGHTSVYWYQQALGLGLQFLLWYDEGEERNRGNFPPRFSGRQFPNYSSELNVNALELEDSALYLCASSLVSVEQFFGPGTRLTVL.

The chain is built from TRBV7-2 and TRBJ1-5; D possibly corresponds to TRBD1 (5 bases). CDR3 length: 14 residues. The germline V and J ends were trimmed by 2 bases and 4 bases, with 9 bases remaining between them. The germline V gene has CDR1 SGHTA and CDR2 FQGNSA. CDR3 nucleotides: TGTGCCAGCAGCTTATACGGGGGGAATCAGCCCCAGCATTTT. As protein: CASSLYGGNQPQHF.

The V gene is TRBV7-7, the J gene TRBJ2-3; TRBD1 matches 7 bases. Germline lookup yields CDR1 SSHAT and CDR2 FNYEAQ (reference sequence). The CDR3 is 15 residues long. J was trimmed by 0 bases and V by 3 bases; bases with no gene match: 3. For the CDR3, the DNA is TGTGCCAGCAGCTTGACAGGGTATAGCACAGATACGCAGTATTTT. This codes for CASSLTGYSTDTQYF.

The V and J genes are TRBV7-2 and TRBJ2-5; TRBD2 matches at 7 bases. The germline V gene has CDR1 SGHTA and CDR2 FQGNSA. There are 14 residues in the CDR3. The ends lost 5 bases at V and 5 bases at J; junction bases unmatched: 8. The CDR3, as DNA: TGTGCCAGCAGCCCGGCGGGAGTCCGGGAGACCCAGTACTTC. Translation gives CASSPAGVRETQYF.

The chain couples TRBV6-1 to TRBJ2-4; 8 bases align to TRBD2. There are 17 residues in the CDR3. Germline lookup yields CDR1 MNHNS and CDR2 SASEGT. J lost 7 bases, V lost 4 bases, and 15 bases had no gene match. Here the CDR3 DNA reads TGTGCCAGCAGTGGGCCCCCTCGCGTAGCGGGATGGAACATTCAGTACTTC. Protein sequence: CASSGPPRVAGWNIQYF.